Each of the 14 T cell receptor beta chains below was sequenced from the same sample in a study of radiotherapy plus CTLA-4 blockade in lung cancer (dated by TCRdb to 2016 to 2018). Receptors were amplified or captured by the immunoSEQ multiplex PCR assay. As stored in TCRdb, this immuneACCESS dataset retains in-frame rearrangements with V and J assigned. A fraction of the clones does not appear; measured against another copy, unresolved V genes explain less than half of the discrepancy, and the remainder lacks a known reason. This sample lists 100,000 or so clones; approximately 82% were detected once. Of the sample, roughly 15% falls within the top ten clones. Sequenced material: peripheral blood, taken from a patient treated with radiotherapy plus ipilimumab. These receptors all come from a human donor with non-small cell lung cancer that progressed on radiotherapy plus ipilimumab.

The rearrangement uses TRBV25-1 and TRBJ2-7, with 7 bases aligning to TRBD2. Germline values: CDR1 MGHDK, CDR2 SYGVNS. V lost 4 bases, J lost 4 bases, and 10 bases stayed unmatched. The CDR3 covers 15 residues. The CDR3 protein is CASSAAGTTKYEQYF. CDR3 bases: TGTGCCAGCAGTGCCGCCGGGACTACCAAATACGAGCAGTACTTC.

The CDR3 bases are TGTGCCTGGAAATCCCACACCACGAGCTCCTACGAGCAGTACTTC. Protein product: CAWKSHTTSSYEQYF. The chain employs TRBV30 and TRBJ2-7; D remains ambiguous. CDR1 is GTSNPN and CDR2 is SVGIG in the germline V gene (reference sequence). The CDR3 is made up of 15 amino acids. Trimming left V 4 bases short and J 0 bases short, with 16 bases between. Looking up the rest from reference TRBV30 and TRBJ2-7 gives the full variable domain: SQTIHQWPATLVQPVGSPLSLECTVEGTSNPNLYWYRQAAGRGLQLLFYSVGIGQISSEVPQNLSASRPQDRQFILSSKKLLLSDSGFYLCAWKSHTTSSYEQYFGPGTRLTVT.

This clone was counted a single time. The chain combines TRBV18 with TRBJ2-2; D possibly corresponds to TRBD1 (6 bases). This CDR3 comprises 14 residues. Per the germline V gene, CDR1 is KGHSH and CDR2 is LQKENI. The V and J ends lost 4 bases and 9 bases respectively, with 15 bases between them. DNA of the CDR3: TGTGCCAGCTCACTCGGCAGGGGAACCCGGGAGCTGTTTTTT. Encoded protein: CASSLGRGTRELFF.

This clone was seen just once. This sequence joins TRBV7-8 and TRBJ2-7; D unresolved. The germline CDR1 and CDR2 sequences are SGHVS and FQNEAQ. This CDR3 comprises 16 residues. Trimming shortened V by 2 bases and J by 1 base, and 15 bases separated the two germline ends. DNA of the CDR3: TGTGCCAGCAGCTTACTCCGCAGCCAAAAGTCCTACGAGCAGTACTTC. It encodes CASSLLRSQKSYEQYF.

This clone showed up just once. The V gene is TRBV13, the J gene TRBJ2-1; 8 bases fit TRBD1. The germline gives CDR1 PRHDT, CDR2 FYEKMQ (reference sequence). This CDR3 comprises 17 residues. J gave up 2 bases and V 5 bases, and 11 bases lay outside the gene matches. CDR3 region: CASSHTGTGPAYNEQFF. CDR3 nucleotide sequence: TGTGCCAGCAGCCATACCGGGACAGGACCTGCCTACAATGAGCAGTTCTTC.

The chain links TRBV7-2 to TRBJ2-5, with a possible D match to TRBD2 (5 bases). Trimming removed 0 bases at V and 0 bases at J, with 8 bases between. Germline loops: CDR1 SGHTA, CDR2 FQGNSA. CDR3 length equals 15 residues. The CDR3 DNA reads TGTGCCAGCAGCTTAGCGTGGACTGACCAAGAGACCCAGTACTTC. This codes for CASSLAWTDQETQYF.

This chain joins TRBV5-5 and TRBJ2-2; possibly TRBD1 or TRBD2 for D (6 bases each). Trimming left V 1 base short and J 7 bases short, with 11 bases between. CDR1 is SGHKS and CDR2 is YYEKEE in the germline V gene (reference sequence). CDR3 length equals 14 residues. CDR3 nucleotide sequence: TGTGCCAGCAGCTTGTTACAGGGAGGCGGGGAGCTGTTTTTT. Translating it yields CASSLLQGGGELFF.

The chain links TRBV7-3 to TRBJ1-1; TRBD1 matches at 8 bases. Germline lookup yields CDR1 SGHTA and CDR2 FQGTGA. This CDR3 is 14 amino acids long. V was clipped by 4 bases and J by 4 bases; unmatched bases: 5. CDR3 nucleotide sequence: TGTGCCAGCAGCTCAACAGGGGGTAGCACTGAAGCTTTCTTT. As protein: CASSSTGGSTEAFF.

The gene calls are TRBV2 and TRBJ1-3; the match to TRBD1 covers 12 bases. Germline V CDR1 and CDR2: SNHLY, FYNNEI. V lost 6 bases and J lost 4; bases outside the gene matches: 10. The CDR3 covers 17 residues. The chain's CDR3 is CASSRDRGPLGGNTIYF. The DNA of the CDR3 is TGTGCCAGCAGCCGGGACAGGGGGCCCCTCGGGGGAAACACCATATATTTT. Drawing the rest from reference TRBV2 and TRBJ1-3, the complete variable domain is EPEVTQTPSHQVTQMGQEVILRCVPISNHLYFYWYRQILGQKVEFLVSFYNNEISEKSEIFDDQFSVERPDGSNFTLKIRSTKLEDSAMYFCASSRDRGPLGGNTIYFGEGSWLTVV.

In its sample, this clone was seen once. The chain employs TRBV30 and TRBJ2-1; unclear D gene. The V gene lost 0 bases and the J gene lost 7 bases, with 7 bases spanning the gap. Germline CDR1 and CDR2: GTSNPN and SVGIG (reference sequence). The CDR3 sequence is 12 residues long. The CDR3 region is CAWSVRLNEQFF. DNA of the CDR3: TGTGCCTGGAGTGTACGCCTTAATGAGCAGTTCTTC.

This clone was recorded once. The chain uses TRBV10-3 and TRBJ1-1; 7 bases align to TRBD1. The CDR3 is 15 amino acids. Germline V gives CDR1 ENHRY, CDR2 SYGVKD. With 0 bases clipped from V and 1 base from J, the junction kept 2 bases outside the gene matches. CDR3 loop: CAISESAGGNTEAFF. The DNA of the CDR3 is TGTGCCATCAGTGAGTCGGCAGGGGGGAACACTGAAGCTTTCTTT.

This rearrangement joins TRBV29-1 to TRBJ2-2; the match to TRBD1 covers 8 bases. The CDR3 is made up of 15 amino acids. V dropped 6 bases and J dropped 3; count of bases not matched to a gene: 9. From germline, CDR1 is SQVTM and CDR2 ANQGSEA. CDR3 residues: CSVRQGPLYTGELFF. CDR3 nucleotide sequence: TGCAGCGTCCGACAGGGGCCGCTTTACACCGGGGAGCTGTTTTTT.

The chain employs TRBV28 and TRBJ1-6, with 8 bases that match TRBD1. J was trimmed by 8 bases and V by 10 bases; bases with no gene match: 13. The CDR3 consists of 15 residues. Germline CDR1 and CDR2: MDHEN and SYDVKM. CDR3 sequence (DNA): TGTGCCACCAACCCCCACACAGGGGGGCATTCACCCCTCCACTTT. Residues: CATNPHTGGHSPLHF.

The chain carries TRBV6-5 and TRBJ1-6, with TRBD1 matching over 7 bases. Germline lookup yields CDR1 MNHEY and CDR2 SVGAGI. This CDR3 has 15 amino acids. After removal of 1 base from V and 10 bases from J, the junction contained 7 bases not matched to a gene. The CDR3 DNA sequence: TGTGCCAGCAGTTACTGGAGACAGGGAAAATCACCCCTCCACTTT. Protein: CASSYWRQGKSPLHF.